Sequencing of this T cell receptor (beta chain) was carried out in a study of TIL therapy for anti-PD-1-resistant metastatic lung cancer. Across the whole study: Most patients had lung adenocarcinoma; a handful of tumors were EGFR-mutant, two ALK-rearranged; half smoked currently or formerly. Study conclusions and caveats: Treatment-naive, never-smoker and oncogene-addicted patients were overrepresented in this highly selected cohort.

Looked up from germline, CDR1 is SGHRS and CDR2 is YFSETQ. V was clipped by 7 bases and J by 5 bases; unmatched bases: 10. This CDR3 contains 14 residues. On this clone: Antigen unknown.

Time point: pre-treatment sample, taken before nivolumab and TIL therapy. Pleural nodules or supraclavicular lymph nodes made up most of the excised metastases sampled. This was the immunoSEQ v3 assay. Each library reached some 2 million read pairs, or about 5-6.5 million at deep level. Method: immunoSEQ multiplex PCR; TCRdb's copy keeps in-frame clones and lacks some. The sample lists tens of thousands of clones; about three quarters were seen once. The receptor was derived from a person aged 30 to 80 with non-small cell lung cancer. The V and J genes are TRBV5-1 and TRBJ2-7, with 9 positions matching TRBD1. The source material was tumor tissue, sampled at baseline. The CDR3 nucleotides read TGCGCCAGCTCAGAAGGACAGGGGATTAACGAGCAGTACTTC. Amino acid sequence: CASSEGQGINEQYF.